The rows below give T cell receptor beta chains drawn from one sample of a study of blood T cells in healthy people across ages. TCRdb redid the calling of the 5' RACE reads with MiXCR, one entry per CDR3 protein. The sample consists of about 1.6 million distinct CDR3 sequences, 30% to 35% of them appearing once. The specimen was blood. These receptors were collected from a woman aged 25-40 years in good health. Both conserved end residues are part of each CDR3. The order of the fields is D gene, V gene, clone size, J gene, CDR3 protein, CDR3 DNA. The D gene is left open where the match is weak. The size of a clone is reported for some rows only, either as once, few or many, or as a class for expanded clones.

D gene: NA
V gene: TRBV29-1
clone size: NA
J gene: TRBJ1-2
CDR3 protein: CSVEGSLGGYTF
CDR3 DNA: TGCAGCGTTGAAGGTAGCCTGGGTGGCTACACCTTC

D gene: TRBD2
V gene: TRBV28
clone size: NA
J gene: TRBJ2-3
CDR3 protein: CASSWLAGEADTQYF
CDR3 DNA: TGTGCCAGCAGCTGGCTAGCGGGAGAGGCAGATACGCAGTATTTT

D gene: NA
V gene: TRBV7-3
clone size: NA
J gene: TRBJ2-6
CDR3 protein: CASRGAGANVPTF
CDR3 DNA: TGTGCCAGCAGGGGGGCCGGGGCCAACGTCCCGACTTTC

D gene: NA
V gene: TRBV27
clone size: once
J gene: TRBJ1-2
CDR3 protein: CASSLSPRPRSYYGYTF
CDR3 DNA: TGTGCCAGCAGTTTATCGCCGCGGCCCAGGTCCTACTATGGCTACACCTTC

D gene: TRBD1
V gene: TRBV4-2
clone size: few
J gene: TRBJ2-7
CDR3 protein: CASSHIIPGTGAYEQYF
CDR3 DNA: TGTGCCAGCAGCCACATCATCCCCGGGACAGGGGCCTACGAGCAGTACTTC

D gene: TRBD1
V gene: TRBV7-8
clone size: NA
J gene: TRBJ1-2
CDR3 protein: CASSSRTGRREDYTF
CDR3 DNA: TGTGCCAGCAGCTCGAGGACAGGCCGTAGAGAGGACTACACCTTC

D gene: NA
V gene: TRBV7-2
clone size: NA
J gene: TRBJ2-7
CDR3 protein: CASSLPLALRYNEQYF
CDR3 DNA: TGTGCCAGCAGCTTACCCCTAGCGTTGAGGTACAATGAGCAGTACTTC

D gene: NA
V gene: TRBV30
clone size: NA
J gene: TRBJ2-3
CDR3 protein: CAWSVGPGSDTQYF
CDR3 DNA: TGTGCCTGGAGTGTAGGCCCGGGGTCAGATACGCAGTATTTT

D gene: TRBD1
V gene: TRBV5-1
clone size: few
J gene: TRBJ2-3
CDR3 protein: CASSGQGAGLDTQYF
CDR3 DNA: TGCGCCAGCAGCGGACAGGGGGCCGGTTTGGATACGCAGTATTTT

D gene: NA
V gene: TRBV28
clone size: few
J gene: TRBJ2-1
CDR3 protein: CASSYSPPLELYYNEQFF
CDR3 DNA: TGTGCCAGCAGCTACTCACCTCCTTTGGAGCTATACTACAATGAGCAGTTCTTC

D gene: NA
V gene: TRBV12-3/TRBV12-4
clone size: NA
J gene: TRBJ2-3
CDR3 protein: CASSGDGVVTDTQYF
CDR3 DNA: TGTGCCAGCAGTGGGGATGGGGTAGTCACAGATACGCAGTATTTT

D gene: NA
V gene: TRBV4-1
clone size: few
J gene: TRBJ2-4
CDR3 protein: CASSQVWQGLTKNIQYF
CDR3 DNA: TGCGCCAGCAGCCAAGTCTGGCAGGGCCTTACCAAAAACATTCAGTACTTC

D gene: NA
V gene: TRBV29-1
clone size: many
J gene: TRBJ1-2
CDR3 protein: CSASSENYGYTF
CDR3 DNA: TGCAGCGCCTCCAGCGAGAACTATGGCTACACCTTC

D gene: TRBD2
V gene: TRBV20-1
clone size: NA
J gene: TRBJ2-4
CDR3 protein: CSAARTSGREGSKNIQYF
CDR3 DNA: TGCAGTGCTGCACGGACTAGCGGGAGGGAGGGGTCCAAAAACATTCAGTACTTC

D gene: NA
V gene: TRBV2
clone size: NA
J gene: TRBJ1-2
CDR3 protein: CASNRGSDYTF
CDR3 DNA: TGTGCCAGCAATCGCGGCAGCGATTACACCTTC

D gene: TRBD1
V gene: TRBV5-1
clone size: NA
J gene: TRBJ1-1
CDR3 protein: CASSPRDRGLEVLNTEAFF
CDR3 DNA: TGCGCCAGCAGCCCCCGAGACAGGGGGCTGGAGGTTCTGAACACTGAAGCTTTCTTT

D gene: TRBD2
V gene: TRBV29-1
clone size: NA
J gene: TRBJ2-1
CDR3 protein: CSVEPGTSGKMNEQFF
CDR3 DNA: TGCAGCGTTGAACCTGGGACTAGCGGGAAGATGAATGAGCAGTTCTTC

D gene: NA
V gene: TRBV6-1
clone size: NA
J gene: TRBJ1-2
CDR3 protein: CASSEAPGLHYGYTF
CDR3 DNA: TGTGCCAGCAGTGAAGCCCCCGGTCTGCACTATGGCTACACCTTC

D gene: NA
V gene: TRBV20-1
clone size: once
J gene: TRBJ2-3
CDR3 protein: CSARGSAGDTQYF
CDR3 DNA: TGCAGTGCTAGAGGATCGGCCGGAGATACGCAGTATTTT

D gene: NA
V gene: TRBV2
clone size: NA
J gene: TRBJ2-5
CDR3 protein: CASSEIWQETQYF
CDR3 DNA: TGTGCCAGCAGTGAGATTTGGCAAGAGACCCAGTACTTC

D gene: NA
V gene: TRBV7-8
clone size: NA
J gene: TRBJ2-7
CDR3 protein: CASSLGNRDGDYEQYF
CDR3 DNA: TGTGCCAGCAGCTTAGGGAACCGGGACGGTGACTACGAGCAGTACTTC

D gene: TRBD1
V gene: TRBV7-9
clone size: NA
J gene: TRBJ1-2
CDR3 protein: CASSLGQAEYGYTF
CDR3 DNA: TGTGCCAGCAGCCTTGGACAGGCAGAGTATGGCTACACCTTC

D gene: TRBD2
V gene: TRBV12-3/TRBV12-4
clone size: few
J gene: TRBJ2-1
CDR3 protein: CASSRGLAGSDEQFF
CDR3 DNA: TGTGCCAGCAGCCGGGGACTAGCGGGTTCGGATGAGCAGTTCTTC

D gene: NA
V gene: TRBV20-1
clone size: NA
J gene: TRBJ2-7
CDR3 protein: CSAILAPYEQYF
CDR3 DNA: TGCAGTGCGATACTAGCCCCCTACGAGCAGTACTTC

D gene: NA
V gene: TRBV28
clone size: NA
J gene: TRBJ2-5
CDR3 protein: CASSLLGAGPQYF
CDR3 DNA: TGTGCCAGCAGTTTACTAGGGGCAGGCCCCCAGTACTTC

D gene: TRBD1
V gene: TRBV10-3
clone size: few
J gene: TRBJ2-1
CDR3 protein: CAITRTGDDEQFF
CDR3 DNA: TGTGCCATCACCAGGACAGGGGATGATGAGCAGTTCTTC

D gene: TRBD1
V gene: TRBV15
clone size: few
J gene: TRBJ2-5
CDR3 protein: CATSGWDRVGKQYF
CDR3 DNA: TGTGCCACCAGCGGTTGGGACAGGGTAGGGAAGCAGTACTTC

D gene: NA
V gene: TRBV9
clone size: NA
J gene: TRBJ2-7
CDR3 protein: CASSVGNRDDYEQYF
CDR3 DNA: TGTGCCAGCAGCGTAGGTAACAGGGATGATTACGAGCAGTACTTC

D gene: NA
V gene: TRBV9
clone size: NA
J gene: TRBJ2-3
CDR3 protein: CASSPGTLPTDTQYF
CDR3 DNA: TGTGCCAGCAGCCCTGGCACCCTACCGACAGATACGCAGTATTTT

D gene: NA
V gene: TRBV7-2
clone size: NA
J gene: TRBJ2-2
CDR3 protein: CASSLVTVNTGELFF
CDR3 DNA: TGTGCCAGCAGCTTAGTGACAGTGAACACCGGGGAGCTGTTTTTT

D gene: NA
V gene: TRBV2
clone size: NA
J gene: TRBJ2-7
CDR3 protein: CASSQTRDSYGQYF
CDR3 DNA: TGTGCCAGCAGCCAGACTAGAGACTCCTACGGGCAGTACTTC

D gene: NA
V gene: TRBV4-1
clone size: many
J gene: TRBJ2-4
CDR3 protein: CASSQDLQANIQYF
CDR3 DNA: TGCGCCAGCAGCCAAGATTTACAGGCGAACATTCAGTACTTC

D gene: TRBD1
V gene: TRBV12-3/TRBV12-4
clone size: NA
J gene: TRBJ2-7
CDR3 protein: CASSFSGGQGAYEQYF
CDR3 DNA: TGTGCCAGCAGTTTTTCGGGGGGACAGGGGGCCTACGAGCAGTACTTC

D gene: NA
V gene: TRBV20-1
clone size: few
J gene: TRBJ1-5
CDR3 protein: CSATTAYSNQPQHF
CDR3 DNA: TGCAGTGCCACGACAGCCTATAGCAATCAGCCCCAGCATTTT

D gene: TRBD2
V gene: TRBV3-1
clone size: few
J gene: TRBJ2-1
CDR3 protein: CASSPRGGYSYNEQFF
CDR3 DNA: TGTGCCAGCAGCCCGCGCGGGGGTTACTCCTACAATGAGCAGTTCTTC